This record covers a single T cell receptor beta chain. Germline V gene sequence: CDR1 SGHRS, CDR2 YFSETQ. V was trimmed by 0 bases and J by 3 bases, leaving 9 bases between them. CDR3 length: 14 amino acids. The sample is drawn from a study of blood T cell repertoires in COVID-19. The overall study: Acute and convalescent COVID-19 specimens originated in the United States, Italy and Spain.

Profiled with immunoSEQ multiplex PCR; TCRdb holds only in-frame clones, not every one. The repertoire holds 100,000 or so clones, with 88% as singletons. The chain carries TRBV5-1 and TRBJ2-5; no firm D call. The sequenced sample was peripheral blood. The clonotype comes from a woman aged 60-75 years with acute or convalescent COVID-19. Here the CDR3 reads CASSLEVAKETQYF. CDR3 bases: TGCGCCAGCAGCTTGGAGGTAGCCAAAGAGACCCAGTACTTC.